These T cell receptor beta chains were read from a single sample in a study of blood T cell repertoires in COVID-19. Clones were sequenced by immunoSEQ multiplex PCR, and TCRdb holds only the in-frame ones, with some missing. The sample holds roughly 150,000 clones; roughly 90% are singletons and the top ten take approximately 4.6%. The sample taken for sequencing was peripheral blood. The receptors were gathered from a man aged 18 to 29 with COVID-19, enrolled during active disease. Each CDR3 is given with its conserved first and last residue.

j_call v_call cdr3_aa
TRBJ2-6 TRBV7-9 CASRPYTSRGTGANVLTF
TRBJ1-1 TRBV7-9 CASTRDRGQTEAFF
TRBJ2-2 TRBV25-1 CASSAPPGTGELFF
TRBJ2-7 TRBV30 CAWSLRGDSEF
TRBJ1-2 TRBV15 CATSPLRDYGYTF
TRBJ2-2 TRBV27 CASRGLAGVGELFF
TRBJ1-1 TRBV28 CASRPWEENTEAFF
TRBJ2-3 TRBV28 CASSSPSGASTDTQYF
TRBJ2-7 TRBV6-5 CASSMEPPYEQYF
TRBJ2-7 TRBV18 CASSPPSGVRSYEQYF
TRBJ1-1 TRBV4-3 CASSQKTGNTEAFF
TRBJ2-2 TRBV24-1 CATSDLGRAGRMFGELFF
TRBJ2-1 TRBV6-4 CASSDTGISEQFF
TRBJ1-1 TRBV4-2 CASSPAGNTEAFF
TRBJ1-1 TRBV10-3 CAISGQDRGRTEAFF
TRBJ2-3 TRBV21-1 CASSKNGREPTDTQYF
TRBJ1-6 TRBV10-1 CASTRLRDRENSPLHF
TRBJ2-7 TRBV30 CAQQGRSSYEQYF
TRBJ2-5 TRBV6-2/TRBV6-3 CASIPWGTHQETQYF
TRBJ1-3 TRBV7-6 CASSVAHRGRRDTIYF
TRBJ2-7 TRBV27 CASSPRTDHYEQYF
TRBJ2-2 TRBV28 CASSFGRLDTGELFF
TRBJ1-1 TRBV2 CASRGGVTEAFF
TRBJ2-5 TRBV3-1/TRBV3-2 CASSPSGQGMRGETQYF
TRBJ1-3 TRBV28 CASSNGVVQRGLGNTIYF
TRBJ2-1 TRBV10-3 CAISESASGYNEQFF
TRBJ2-1 TRBV29-1 CSVEVTSAEQFF
TRBJ2-2 TRBV24-1 CATSDHDGRGLTGELFF
TRBJ1-1 TRBV11-2 CASSSHDSNTEAFF
TRBJ1-5 TRBV2 CASRPGTGLNQPQHF
TRBJ2-6 TRBV7-2 CASSLAVAILFNSGANVLTF
TRBJ1-2 TRBV9 CASSVGGSGYTF
TRBJ2-3 TRBV29-1 CSVERARDTQYF
TRBJ2-2 TRBV19 CASSKIDRSTGELFF
TRBJ2-3 TRBV6-2/TRBV6-3 CASSRIPYRASRTDTQYF
TRBJ1-5 TRBV5-4 CASSSSTAGPQHF
TRBJ2-3 TRBV24-1 CATSVAGGESDTQYF